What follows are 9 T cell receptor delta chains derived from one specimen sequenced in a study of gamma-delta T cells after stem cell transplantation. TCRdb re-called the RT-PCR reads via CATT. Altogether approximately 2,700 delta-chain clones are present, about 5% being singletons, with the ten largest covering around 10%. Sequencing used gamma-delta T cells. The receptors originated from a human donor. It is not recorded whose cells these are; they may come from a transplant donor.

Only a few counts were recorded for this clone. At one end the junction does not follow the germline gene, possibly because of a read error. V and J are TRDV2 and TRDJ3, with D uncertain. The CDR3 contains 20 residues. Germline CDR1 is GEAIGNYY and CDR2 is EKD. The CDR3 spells CACDTTVGRESSCDTRQMFF. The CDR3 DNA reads TGTGCCTGTGACACCACGGTCGGGAGGGAGAGCTCCTGTGACACCCGACAGATGTTTTTC.

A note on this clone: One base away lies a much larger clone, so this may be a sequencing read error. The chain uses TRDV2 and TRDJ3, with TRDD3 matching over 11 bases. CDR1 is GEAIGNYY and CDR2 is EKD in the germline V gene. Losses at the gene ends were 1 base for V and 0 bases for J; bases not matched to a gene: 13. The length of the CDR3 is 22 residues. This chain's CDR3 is CACDTVLGDISQYSWDTRQMFF. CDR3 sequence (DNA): TGTGCCTGTGACACAGTACTGGGGGATATATCCCAATACTCCTGGGACACCCGACAGATGTTTTTC.

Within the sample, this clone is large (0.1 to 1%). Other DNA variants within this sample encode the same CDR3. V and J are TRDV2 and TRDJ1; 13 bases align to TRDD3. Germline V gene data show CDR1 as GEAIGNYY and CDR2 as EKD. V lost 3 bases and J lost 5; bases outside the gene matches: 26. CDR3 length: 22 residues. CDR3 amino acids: CACDPIPKTSTGGYGGGDKLIF. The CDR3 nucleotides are TGTGCCTGTGACCCTATTCCTAAAACCAGTACTGGGGGATACGGAGGAGGTGATAAACTCATCTTT.

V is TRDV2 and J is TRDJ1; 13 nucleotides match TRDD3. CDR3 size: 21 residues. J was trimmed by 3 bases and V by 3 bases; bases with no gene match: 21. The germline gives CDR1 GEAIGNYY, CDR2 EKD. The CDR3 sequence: CACDPIPKTSTGGYASDKLIF. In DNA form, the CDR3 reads TGTGCCTGTGACCCTATTCCTAAAACCAGTACTGGGGGATACGCCTCCGATAAACTCATCTTT.

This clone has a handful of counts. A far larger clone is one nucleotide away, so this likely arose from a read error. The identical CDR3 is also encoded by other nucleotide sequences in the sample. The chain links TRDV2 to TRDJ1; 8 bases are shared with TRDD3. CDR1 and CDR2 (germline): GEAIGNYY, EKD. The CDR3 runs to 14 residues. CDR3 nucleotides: TGTGCCTGCGACACTCTGGGGGACCGCGATAAACTCATCTTT. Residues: CACDTLGDRDKLIF.

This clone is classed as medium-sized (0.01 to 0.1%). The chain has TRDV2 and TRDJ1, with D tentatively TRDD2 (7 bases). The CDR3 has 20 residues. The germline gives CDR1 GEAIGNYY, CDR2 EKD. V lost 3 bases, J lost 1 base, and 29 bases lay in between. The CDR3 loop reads CACDPIPTLGILRGTDKLIF. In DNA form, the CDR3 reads TGTGCCTGTGACCCAATTCCTACTCTGGGGATCTTACGGGGCACCGATAAACTCATCTTT.

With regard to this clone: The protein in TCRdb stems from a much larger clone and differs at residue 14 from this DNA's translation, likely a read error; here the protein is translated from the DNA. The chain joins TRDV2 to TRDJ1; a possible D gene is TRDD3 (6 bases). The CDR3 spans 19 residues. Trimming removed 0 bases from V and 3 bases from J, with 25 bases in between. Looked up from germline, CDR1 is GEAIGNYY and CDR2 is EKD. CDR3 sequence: CACDTVSTLGGLYADKLIF. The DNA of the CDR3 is TGTGCCTGTGACACCGTGTCTACGTTGGGGGGGCTGTACGCCGATAAACTCATCTTT.

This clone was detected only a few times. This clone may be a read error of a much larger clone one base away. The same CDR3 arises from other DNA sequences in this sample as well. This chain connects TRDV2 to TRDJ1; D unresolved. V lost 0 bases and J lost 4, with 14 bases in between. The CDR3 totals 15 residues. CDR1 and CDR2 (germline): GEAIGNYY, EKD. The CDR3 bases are TGTGCCTGTGACACCGCCGGACGACAGGGCGATAAACTCATCTTT. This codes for CACDTAGRQGDKLIF.

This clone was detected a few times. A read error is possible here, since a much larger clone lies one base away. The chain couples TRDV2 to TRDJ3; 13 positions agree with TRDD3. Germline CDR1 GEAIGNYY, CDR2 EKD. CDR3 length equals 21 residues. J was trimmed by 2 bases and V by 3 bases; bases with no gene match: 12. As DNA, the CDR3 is TGTGCCTGTGACCCTATACTGGGGGATACGCCTAGCCCCTGGGACACCCGACAGATGTTTTTC. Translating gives CACDPILGDTPSPWDTRQMFF.